The next 32 T cell receptor beta chains were all read from a single sample in a study of OX40 agonist ivuxolimab in advanced cancers. TCRdb's table, derived via immunoSEQ multiplex PCR, lists solely in-frame clones and lacks some. In the table there are 75,000 or so clones, approximately 84% of which are singletons. The sequences come from CD4+ or CD8+ T cells sorted from blood, collected in a trial of the OX40 agonist ivuxolimab. These TCRs come from an adult with an advanced solid tumor such as melanoma, head and neck, liver or kidney cancer.

The gene calls are TRBV7-2 and TRBJ1-1, with 8 bases matching TRBD1. Trimming took 5 bases from V and 8 from J; bases not matched to a gene: 10. The CDR3 runs to 14 residues. Germline-derived CDR1 and CDR2 are SGHTA and FQGNSA. CDR3 sequence: CASSPRQGLVEAFF. The CDR3, as DNA: TGTGCCAGCAGCCCCCGACAGGGGTTGGTAGAAGCTTTCTTT.

V gene TRBV6-6 combines with J gene TRBJ1-5; 7 bases map to TRBD1. The germline CDR1 and CDR2 sequences are MNHNY and SVGAGI (reference sequence). The CDR3 has 15 residues. The V segment lost 8 bases and the J segment 0 bases; nucleotides outside the gene matches: 7. DNA of the CDR3: TGTGCCAGCGTAGACAGGGCGCATAGCAATCAGCCCCAGCATTTT. Its translation: CASVDRAHSNQPQHF.

The chain joins TRBV14 to TRBJ2-4, with D unclear. Germline V gene sequence: CDR1 SGHDN, CDR2 FVKESK. CDR3 size: 13 residues. V gave up 3 bases and J gave up 0 bases, with 3 bases separating them. The CDR3 nucleotides are TGTGCCAGCAGCCATATAGCCAAAAACATTCAGTACTTC. This gives the protein CASSHIAKNIQYF.

The chain employs TRBV12-5 and TRBJ2-1, with 14 bases identical to TRBD2. Trimming cost V 0 bases and J 5 bases; bases outside gene matches: 24. The CDR3 sequence is 24 residues long. The germline V gene encodes CDR1 LGHNT and CDR2 FRNRAP. The CDR3 is CASGLVPGLAVGLAGGTTHNEQFF. The CDR3 coding sequence is TGTGCTAGTGGTTTGGTACCGGGGCTAGCTGTAGGACTAGCGGGAGGTACCACCCACAATGAGCAGTTCTTC.

The V and J genes are TRBV14 and TRBJ2-3; D is perhaps TRBD1 (5 bases). Trimming shortened V by 4 bases and J by 6 bases, and 11 bases separated the two germline ends. This CDR3 is 13 amino acids long. Germline lookup yields CDR1 SGHDN and CDR2 FVKESK. CDR3 sequence reads: CASSLWGADTQYF. CDR3 nucleotides: TGTGCCAGCAGCCTTTGGGGCGCGGATACGCAGTATTTT.

This clone was picked up a small number of times. This chain uses TRBV5-4 with TRBJ1-2, with D perhaps TRBD1 (6 bases). The CDR3 spans 14 residues. V was pared by 3 bases and J by 8 bases, with 17 bases between. CDR1 and CDR2 (germline): SGHNT, YYREEE (reference sequence). CDR3 region: CASSSRDNRRGYTF. CDR3 nucleotide sequence: TGTGCCAGCAGCTCCCGGGACAACCGACGGGGCTACACCTTC.

This chain connects TRBV4-3 to TRBJ1-1; D is uncertain. Trimming left V 5 bases short and J 4 bases short, with 11 bases between. CDR3 length: 13 residues. From germline, CDR1 is LGHNA and CDR2 YSLEER. The CDR3 DNA follows: TGCGCCAGCAGCTCCCGAGAGGTCACTGAAGCTTTCTTT. Its translation: CASSSREVTEAFF.

This CDR3 reads CASSLGQGHYEQYF. In DNA form, the CDR3 reads TGTGCCAGCAGCCTGGGACAGGGGCACTACGAGCAGTACTTC. This rearrangement joins TRBV11-2 to TRBJ2-5, with TRBD1 identical over 10 bases. The better agreement between TRBJ2-7 and the DNA end casts doubt on the J call. The V gene's germline CDR1 is SGHAT and CDR2 FQNNGV. The length of the CDR3 is 14 residues.

The chain's CDR3 is CASSEARGGRTDTQYF. CDR3 sequence (DNA): TGTGCCAGCAGTGAAGCCCGAGGGGGGCGCACAGATACGCAGTATTTT. J is TRBJ2-3 and V is TRBV2, with D perhaps given as TRBD1 or TRBD2 (6 bases each). The CDR3 consists of 16 residues. V was cut by 0 bases and J by 1 base, with 11 bases left in between. The germline gives CDR1 SNHLY, CDR2 FYNNEI.

This clone was observed a few times. V gene TRBV11-3 combines with J gene TRBJ2-5; 7 bases line up with TRBD1. The CDR3 loop spans 15 amino acids. The junction had 4 bases not matched to a gene; V was cut back by 3 bases and J by 0 bases. Germline V gene sequence: CDR1 SGHNT, CDR2 YENEEA. CDR3: CASSFGQADQETQYF. CDR3 nucleotide sequence: TGTGCCAGCAGCTTCGGACAGGCGGACCAAGAGACCCAGTACTTC.

The V gene is TRBV5-4, the J gene TRBJ2-3, with 8 nucleotides matching TRBD2. The CDR3 contains 17 residues. Germline values: CDR1 SGHNT, CDR2 YYREEE (reference sequence). V was clipped by 5 bases and J by 0 bases; unmatched bases: 11. The chain's CDR3 is CASSFGGGRTSTDTQYF. Here the CDR3 DNA reads TGTGCCAGCAGTTTTGGAGGCGGGAGGACTAGCACAGATACGCAGTATTTT.

The J gene is TRBJ1-1, the V gene TRBV19; TRBD1 aligns across 9 bases. The germline V gene has CDR1 LNHDA and CDR2 SQIVND (reference sequence). V shed 6 bases, J shed 3 bases, and the junction held 14 bases outside the gene matches. CDR3 length equals 17 residues. Here the CDR3 DNA reads TGTGCCAGTAGCACCCTGGACAGGGGTAGACCGGACACTGAAGCTTTCTTT. It specifies CASSTLDRGRPDTEAFF.

This rearrangement joins TRBV21-1 to TRBJ1-2; the table's D call TRBD1 went unverified against the DNA. TRBV21-1 is a documented pseudogene. This CDR3 is 17 amino acids long. The CDR3 nucleotides read TGTGCCAGCAGCAAAACGAGCGAGGCAGGGGCTGCGAATGGCTACACCTTC. Protein sequence: CASSKTSEAGAANGYTF.

The chain employs TRBV11-2 and TRBJ1-4; 8 bases map to TRBD1. V was pared by 5 bases and J by 8 bases, with 7 bases of the junction left unmatched. Germline V gives CDR1 SGHAT, CDR2 FQNNGV. The CDR3 contains 14 residues. CDR3 loop: CASSAYRGYEKLFF. CDR3 in DNA: TGTGCCAGCAGCGCTTACAGGGGGTACGAAAAACTGTTTTTT.

J is TRBJ1-2 and V is TRBV6-6; D not resolved. Per the germline V gene, CDR1 is MNHNY and CDR2 is SVGAGI (reference sequence). This CDR3 region has 14 residues. V shed 5 bases and J shed 5 bases, with 15 bases lying between them. The CDR3 protein is CASSTTLGSYGYTF. CDR3 DNA: TGTGCCAGCAGTACCACTCTCGGATCATATGGCTACACCTTC.

As for this clone: This CDR3 is also generated by other DNA sequences in the sample. This rearrangement joins TRBV7-3 to TRBJ2-3; D remains unclear. The CDR3 has 12 residues. Germline CDR1 is SGHTA and CDR2 is FQGTGA. The V gene lost 2 bases and the J gene lost 4 bases, with 4 bases spanning the gap. This CDR3 reads CASSLGPDTQYF. The CDR3 bases are TGTGCCAGCAGCTTAGGTCCAGATACGCAGTATTTT. The full variable domain, with the rest looked up from reference TRBV7-3 and TRBJ2-3, is GAGVSQTPSNKVTEKGKYVELRCDPISGHTALYWYRQSLGQGPEFLIYFQGTGAADDSGLPNDRFFAVRPEGSVSTLKIQRTERGDSAVYLCASSLGPDTQYFGPGTRLTVL.

The chain has TRBV6-5 and TRBJ1-1; perhaps TRBD1 as D (5 bases). V shed 7 bases and J shed 3 bases, with 15 bases lying between them. The CDR3 loop spans 14 amino acids. Germline assignment: CDR1 MNHEY and CDR2 SVGAGI. CDR3 amino acids: CASTKRGVDTEAFF. The CDR3 coding sequence is TGTGCCAGCACAAAACGGGGCGTAGACACTGAAGCTTTCTTT.

The chain carries TRBV28 and TRBJ2-3, with TRBD1 matching 9 bases. Germline V gene lookup returns CDR1 MDHEN and CDR2 SYDVKM. With 4 bases clipped from V and 4 bases from J, the junction kept 9 bases outside the gene matches. The CDR3 covers 16 residues. CDR3 sequence reads: CASSSHRDRVPDTQYF. The CDR3 DNA sequence: TGTGCCAGCAGTTCTCACCGGGACAGGGTACCAGATACGCAGTATTTT.

The V call is TRBV13, the J call TRBJ2-3, with 10 bases aligning to TRBD2. The CDR3 covers 14 residues. V dropped 2 bases and J dropped 4; count of bases not matched to a gene: 0. Germline V gives CDR1 PRHDT, CDR2 FYEKMQ (reference sequence). The CDR3 nucleotides are TGTGCCAGCAGCTTACTAGCGGGAGCAGATACGCAGTATTTT. It specifies CASSLLAGADTQYF.

This clone came up a few times. The chain is built from TRBV2 and TRBJ1-6; D uncertain. CDR1 SNHLY and CDR2 FYNNEI come from the germline V gene. V shed 5 bases and J shed 6 bases, with 11 bases lying between them. This CDR3 has 14 amino acids. The CDR3 spells CASSLDGPNSPLHF. The CDR3 coding sequence is TGTGCCAGCAGTCTAGACGGCCCTAATTCACCCCTCCACTTT.

The gene calls are TRBV5-1 and TRBJ1-1, with D possibly being TRBD1 (6 bases). This CDR3 has 14 amino acids. V was shortened by 4 bases and J by 1 base, with 11 bases between the two germline ends. In germline, CDR1 is SGHRS, CDR2 YFSETQ. The CDR3: CASSQRTANTEAFF. The CDR3, as DNA: TGCGCCAGCAGCCAGAGGACAGCGAACACTGAAGCTTTCTTT.

The chain is built from TRBV2 and TRBJ1-5; D possibly corresponds to TRBD1 (6 bases). V shed 3 bases and J shed 8 bases, with 17 bases lying between them. Per the germline V gene, CDR1 is SNHLY and CDR2 is FYNNEI. The CDR3 has 15 amino acids. CDR3 nucleotide sequence: TGTGCCAGCAGTGACGGGACAAGAGGGGAGGAGCCCCAGCATTTT. It yields the protein CASSDGTRGEEPQHF.

This clone has just one count. CDR3 DNA: TGTGCCAGCAGCCAGAGGTTGGTCGGGGGCTACACCTTC. This translates into CASSQRLVGGYTF. The V gene is TRBV7-9, the J gene TRBJ1-2, with unresolved D. The V and J ends lost 5 bases and 8 bases respectively, with 15 bases between them. Germline V CDR1 and CDR2: SEHNR, FQNEAQ (reference sequence). The CDR3 runs to 13 residues.

About this clone: Within the sample, other DNA sequences also encode this same CDR3. The chain joins TRBV4-3 to TRBJ2-1; TRBD2 might be the D (5 bases). Germline values: CDR1 LGHNA, CDR2 YSLEER. V gave up 1 base and J gave up 0 bases, with 7 bases separating them. CDR3 length: 15 amino acids. DNA of the CDR3: TGCGCCAGCAGCCAAGGAGGGAGCTCCTACAATGAGCAGTTCTTC. Its translation: CASSQGGSSYNEQFF.

The V call is TRBV19, the J call TRBJ1-5; D is perhaps TRBD1 (5 bases). CDR1 and CDR2 (germline): LNHDA, SQIVND (reference sequence). Trimming pared 2 bases from V and 3 bases from J, leaving 11 bases between. The CDR3 covers 15 residues. CDR3 nucleotides: TGTGCCAGTAGTATACAGGGACCCCTCAATCAGCCCCAGCATTTT. This translates into CASSIQGPLNQPQHF.

This clone occurred a few times. The V gene is TRBV11-2, the J gene TRBJ1-1; 9 bases are a match to TRBD1. The CDR3 has 16 residues. Germline assignment: CDR1 SGHAT and CDR2 FQNNGV. V lost 3 bases and J lost 5; bases outside the gene matches: 10. CDR3 nucleotide sequence: TGTGCCAGCAGCTTTGGTATACAGGGGGCCGGGACTGAAGCTTTCTTT. This translates into CASSFGIQGAGTEAFF.

This chain links TRBV27 with TRBJ2-5, with 10 bases fitting TRBD2. This CDR3 is built from 13 residues. V was pared by 4 bases and J by 7 bases, with 3 bases of the junction left unmatched. CDR1 and CDR2 from the germline V gene are MNHEY and SMNVEV (reference sequence). The CDR3 sequence: CASSSASGRTQYF. CDR3 coding DNA: TGTGCCAGCAGTTCCGCTAGCGGGAGGACCCAGTACTTC.

This clone was found a few times. This chain uses TRBV4-1 with TRBJ2-5; no firm D call. The V and J ends lost 0 bases and 5 bases respectively, with 10 bases between them. The germline CDR1 and CDR2 sequences are MGHRA and YSYEKL. The CDR3 consists of 14 residues. The CDR3 DNA is TGCGCCAGCAGCCAAGATGGCCTACGGGAGACCCAGTACTTC. It translates to CASSQDGLRETQYF.

This sequence joins TRBV7-9 and TRBJ2-1; the D gene could be TRBD1 or TRBD2 (5 bases each). Trimming pared 1 base from V and 15 bases from J, leaving 16 bases between. CDR3 length equals 13 residues. Germline V CDR1 and CDR2: SEHNR, FQNEAQ (reference sequence). The CDR3 DNA is TGTGCCAGCAGCTTAGGAGGGGCCGCTCCTCCGTTCTTC. Encoded protein: CASSLGGAAPPFF.

This clone was counted between two and nine times. V usage is TRBV9 and J usage is TRBJ2-5, with 11 positions matching TRBD2. Germline values: CDR1 SGDLS, CDR2 YYNGEE. The CDR3 has 17 residues. V was clipped by 0 bases and J by 4 bases; unmatched bases: 8. In DNA, the CDR3 is TGTGCCAGCAGCGTAGGAAGTAGCGGGGGGGCAGGAGAGACCCAGTACTTC. Translated, it gives CASSVGSSGGAGETQYF. Variable domain in full (rest from reference TRBV9 and TRBJ2-5): DSGVTQTPKHLITATGQRVTLRCSPRSGDLSVYWYQQSLDQGLQFLIQYYNGEERAKGNILERFSAQQFPDLHSELNLSSLELGDSALYFCASSVGSSGGAGETQYFGPGTRLLVL.

This chain joins TRBV13 and TRBJ2-6; D is uncertain. Germline V gene data show CDR1 as PRHDT and CDR2 as FYEKMQ (reference sequence). The CDR3 is made up of 15 amino acids. Trimming took 0 bases from V and 2 from J, leaving 5 bases between them. The CDR3 coding sequence is TGTGCCAGCAGCTTAGGGCCAGCTGGGGCCAACGTCCTGACTTTC. This codes for CASSLGPAGANVLTF.

The V call is TRBV5-4, the J call TRBJ1-5, with no clear D. The CDR3 sequence is 13 residues long. Germline V gene lookup returns CDR1 SGHNT and CDR2 YYREEE (reference sequence). The germline V and J ends were trimmed by 4 bases and 7 bases, with 12 bases remaining between them. The CDR3 DNA is TGTGCCAGCAGCCAAAGTGACGGACAGCCCCAGCATTTT. This sequence encodes CASSQSDGQPQHF.